A single sample is the source of the 28 T cell receptor beta chains below, sequenced in a study of T cell repertoires in ileal Crohn's disease. The data were produced by immunoSEQ multiplex PCR, yet TCRdb's version contains in-frame clones alone and is incomplete. The table lists about 9,600 clones, 76% of them singletons. The sample consisted of ileal tissue. These receptors were collected from an adult with Crohn's disease.

The J gene is TRBJ2-5, the V gene TRBV6-5; D is perhaps TRBD1 (6 bases). V lost 6 bases, J lost 1 base, and 9 bases lay in between. In germline, CDR1 is MNHEY, CDR2 SVGAGI. The CDR3 extends over 13 amino acids. The CDR3, as DNA: TGTGCCAGCAGGAGGGGGAGCCAAGAGACCCAGTACTTC. This translates into CASRRGSQETQYF.

Judged by abundance, this clone is medium-sized. The rearrangement uses TRBV5-1 and TRBJ2-7; TRBD2 agrees at 11 bases. V gave up 2 bases and J gave up 6 bases; unmatched junction bases: 13. The CDR3 consists of 17 residues. CDR1 and CDR2 from the germline V gene are SGHRS and YFSETQ. The CDR3: CASSFFTGSGGATEQYF. The CDR3 DNA follows: TGCGCCAGCAGCTTCTTTACCGGTAGCGGGGGGGCCACCGAGCAGTACTTC. Looking up the rest from reference TRBV5-1 and TRBJ2-7 gives the full variable domain: KAGVTQTPRYLIKTRGQQVTLSCSPISGHRSVSWYQQTPGQGLQFLFEYFSETQRNKGNFPGRFSGRQFSNSRSEMNVSTLELGDSALYLCASSFFTGSGGATEQYFGPGTRLTVT.

This chain links TRBV2 with TRBJ1-2, with D possibly matching TRBD1 (6 bases). The germline V gene has CDR1 SNHLY and CDR2 FYNNEI. V was cut by 6 bases and J by 2 bases, with 10 bases left in between. CDR3 size: 13 residues. CDR3 region: CASRWTENYGYTF. The DNA for the CDR3 is TGTGCCAGCAGATGGACAGAAAACTATGGCTACACCTTC.

This clone appeared once. This chain joins TRBV4-2 and TRBJ2-2, with TRBD2 identical over 12 bases. Germline trimming cut 4 bases from V and 6 bases from J; bases unmatched to any gene: 9. This CDR3 comprises 17 residues. The germline gives CDR1 LGHNA, CDR2 YNFKEQ. CDR3 nucleotide sequence: TGTGCCAGCAGCCGCAAACTAGCGGGGGGCCAGGCCGGGGAGCTGTTTTTT. It translates to CASSRKLAGGQAGELFF.

The chain combines TRBV6-5 with TRBJ1-1; D not certain. V was pared by 6 bases and J by 1 base, with 12 bases between. This CDR3 comprises 14 residues. The germline gives CDR1 MNHEY, CDR2 SVGAGI. CDR3 sequence (DNA): TGTGCCAGCAGCCTCCGGGAGGGGAACACTGAAGCTTTCTTT. This gives the protein CASSLREGNTEAFF.

This sequence joins TRBV6-5 and TRBJ1-1; 8 bases line up with TRBD1. Germline V gives CDR1 MNHEY, CDR2 SVGAGI. The V gene end was trimmed by 6 bases and the J gene end by 6 bases; junction bases not matched to a gene: 6. The CDR3 extends over 13 amino acids. The CDR3 DNA reads as TGTGCCAGCAGACGGGGACAGGACTCTGAAGCTTTCTTT. It specifies CASRRGQDSEAFF.

V gene TRBV5-6 combines with J gene TRBJ2-5, with 10 bases identical to TRBD2. The germline gives CDR1 SGHDT, CDR2 YYEEEE. The CDR3 covers 16 residues. Trimming removed 2 bases from V and 6 bases from J; junction bases left unmatched: 10. Here the CDR3 DNA reads TGTGCCAGCAGCTTCGCCCCGGGACTAGCGTCCAAGACCCAGTACTTC. Its protein is CASSFAPGLASKTQYF.

This sequence joins TRBV7-2 and TRBJ2-7; TRBD2 is a possible D gene (5 bases). The CDR3 sequence is 14 residues long. The germline V gene encodes CDR1 SGHTA and CDR2 FQGNSA. V lost 6 bases and J 0 bases, leaving 12 bases between the germline ends. The CDR3 DNA reads as TGTGCCAGCAGGAGGGTGGGGTTCTCCTACGAGCAGTACTTC. It is translated as CASRRVGFSYEQYF.

This clone was seen a handful of times. The chain couples TRBV19 to TRBJ1-4; D is ambiguous. The V gene lost 3 bases and the J gene lost 4 bases, with 12 bases spanning the gap. Germline V gene sequence: CDR1 LNHDA, CDR2 SQIVND (reference sequence). The CDR3 runs to 15 residues. In nucleotides, the CDR3 is TGTGCCAGTAGTATCGCGGCAGACCTTAATGAAAAACTGTTTTTT. It is translated as CASSIAADLNEKLFF.

This sequence joins TRBV30 and TRBJ1-5; 7 nucleotides align to TRBD1. Germline V gene sequence: CDR1 GTSNPN, CDR2 SVGIG (reference sequence). The CDR3 runs 16 residues. V was pared by 2 bases and J by 1 base, with 8 bases of the junction left unmatched. CDR3 loop: CAWSLNRGGSNQPQHF. In DNA form, the CDR3 reads TGTGCCTGGAGTTTGAACAGGGGAGGAAGCAATCAGCCCCAGCATTTT.

V gene TRBV2 combines with J gene TRBJ2-1; D not resolved. This CDR3 has 12 amino acids. CDR1 and CDR2 (germline): SNHLY, FYNNEI. The germline V and J ends were trimmed by 8 bases and 3 bases, with 8 bases remaining between them. The CDR3 DNA is TGTGCCAGCGGGCAGTACTACAATGAGCAGTTCTTC. This encodes CASGQYYNEQFF.

The chain uses TRBV5-1 and TRBJ1-2, with D possibly being TRBD1 (6 bases). This CDR3 spans 14 amino acids. V was shortened by 4 bases and J by 6 bases, with 16 bases between the two germline ends. Per germline, CDR1 SGHRS and CDR2 YFSETQ. CDR3 loop: CASSLLQGRDGYTF. In DNA, the CDR3 is TGCGCCAGCAGCCTACTACAGGGAAGAGATGGCTACACCTTC.

V usage is TRBV11-2 and J usage is TRBJ2-5; unclear D gene. The last part of the DNA fits TRBJ2-7 better; the J call may be wrong. The CDR3 has 11 amino acids. Germline CDR1 reads SGHAT; CDR2 reads FQNNGV. This CDR3 reads CASSSTYEQYF. In DNA form, the CDR3 reads TGTGCCAGCAGCTCCACCTACGAGCAGTACTTC.

The gene calls are TRBV5-6 and TRBJ2-2; TRBD1 might be the D (5 bases). V dropped 4 bases and J dropped 3 bases, with 16 bases sitting between them. Germline loops: CDR1 SGHDT, CDR2 YYEEEE. The CDR3 is made up of 16 amino acids. The CDR3 DNA reads as TGTGCCAGCAGCCCCGTGAACAGGCGCCACACCGGGGAGCTGTTTTTT. Residues: CASSPVNRRHTGELFF.

The rearrangement uses TRBV29-1 and TRBJ1-2; D possibly corresponds to TRBD1 (5 bases). This CDR3 comprises 12 residues. Germline-derived CDR1 and CDR2 are SQVTM and ANQGSEA. Trimming cost V 4 bases and J 4 bases, with 10 bases left between them. The CDR3 is CSVARAFYGYTF. The DNA for the CDR3 is TGCAGCGTTGCCAGGGCGTTCTATGGCTACACCTTC.

This clone occurred a few times. The rearrangement links TRBV28 to TRBJ2-7, with 7 nucleotides matching TRBD1. CDR1 and CDR2 (germline): MDHEN, SYDVKM. V shed 1 base and J 3 bases; nucleotides not matched to a gene: 6. There are 15 residues in the CDR3. CDR3 protein: CASSLSGQTDYEQYF. The CDR3 coding sequence is TGTGCCAGCAGTTTATCGGGACAGACCGACTACGAGCAGTACTTC.

In its sample, this clone ranks as medium-sized. The chain joins TRBV18 to TRBJ2-5; TRBD1 matches 9 bases. The germline CDR1 and CDR2 sequences are KGHSH and LQKENI. Trimming cost V 0 bases and J 1 base; bases outside gene matches: 0. CDR3 length: 15 amino acids. The CDR3 DNA is TGTGCCAGCTCACCACCGACAGGGGGCCAAGAGACCCAGTACTTC. Protein product: CASSPPTGGQETQYF.

The chain couples TRBV6-6 to TRBJ2-3, with TRBD2 matching over 7 bases. Germline V lookup: CDR1 MNHNY, CDR2 SVGAGI (reference sequence). V dropped 5 bases and J dropped 2; count of bases not matched to a gene: 7. This CDR3 has 15 residues. For the CDR3, the DNA is TGTGCCAGCAGTCTACAGCGGGGAGCCACAGATACGCAGTATTTT. Encoded protein: CASSLQRGATDTQYF.

The rearrangement joins TRBV27 to TRBJ1-5; possibly TRBD1 for D (5 bases). The CDR3 has 15 residues. Per the germline V gene, CDR1 is MNHEY and CDR2 is SMNVEV (reference sequence). Trimming left V 2 bases short and J 11 bases short, with 19 bases between. CDR3 coding DNA: TGTGCCAGCAGTTTAGGGGCGGACCCGACCATGGCCCAGCATTTT. Amino acid sequence: CASSLGADPTMAQHF.

The table lists this clone with a count of one. The chain recombines TRBV29-1 with TRBJ2-3; 7 bases align to TRBD2. Unmatched junction bases numbered 7, after V lost 7 bases and J lost 0 bases. The CDR3 runs to 14 residues. In germline, CDR1 is SQVTM, CDR2 ANQGSEA. The CDR3, as DNA: TGCAGCGGGAAGACTAGCCTAAGCACAGATACGCAGTATTTT. Amino acids: CSGKTSLSTDTQYF.

The genes are TRBV5-1 and TRBJ2-1; the D gene is possibly TRBD2 (5 bases). V lost 1 base to trimming and J lost 3 bases, with 17 bases between them. CDR1 and CDR2 (germline): SGHRS, YFSETQ. The CDR3 has 17 amino acids. The CDR3 sequence: CASSLSVAAVNYNEQFF. The CDR3 region has the DNA TGCGCCAGCAGCTTGAGTGTTGCAGCGGTTAACTACAATGAGCAGTTCTTC.

The chain recombines TRBV15 with TRBJ1-1, with D possibly being TRBD1 (6 bases). The germline V gene encodes CDR1 LNHNV and CDR2 YYDKDF (reference sequence). The CDR3 consists of 17 residues. With 3 bases removed from V and 1 base from J, the gap between germline ends came to 18 bases. CDR3 region: CATSSWQGKIANTEAFF. The DNA for the CDR3 is TGTGCCACCAGCAGTTGGCAGGGGAAGATTGCGAACACTGAAGCTTTCTTT.

This clone was observed a handful of times. The rearrangement links TRBV7-8 to TRBJ2-7, with 14 bases identical to TRBD2. The germline V gene encodes CDR1 SGHVS and CDR2 FQNEAQ. Trimming at V came to 5 bases and at J to 6 bases, leaving 3 bases not matched to a gene. The CDR3 spans 14 residues. For the CDR3, the DNA is TGTGCCAGCAGCAAGGGGACTAGCGGGGGCGAGCAGTACTTC. It codes for CASSKGTSGGEQYF.

V gene TRBV5-1 combines with J gene TRBJ2-3; D unresolved. V lost 3 bases and J 2 bases, leaving 13 bases between the germline ends. Germline V gives CDR1 SGHRS, CDR2 YFSETQ. This CDR3 region has 15 residues. The CDR3 is CASSSGLSSTDTQYF. Written as DNA, the CDR3 is TGCGCCAGCAGCTCTGGCTTGTCTTCCACAGATACGCAGTATTTT.

V usage is TRBV9 and J usage is TRBJ2-1; D might be TRBD1 (6 bases). Germline-derived CDR1 and CDR2 are SGDLS and YYNGEE. CDR3 size: 14 residues. With 2 bases removed from V and 7 bases from J, the gap between germline ends came to 13 bases. Written as DNA, the CDR3 is TGTGCCAGCAGCGTGGACAGCCAGATTAATGAGCAGTTCTTC. This codes for CASSVDSQINEQFF.

The sample holds a few counts of this clone. V is TRBV10-1 and J is TRBJ1-4, with D possibly being TRBD1 (6 bases). V shed 6 bases and J shed 8 bases, with 16 bases lying between them. Germline loops: CDR1 WNHNN, CDR2 SYGVQD (reference sequence). The CDR3 totals 14 residues. The CDR3 bases are TGCGCCAGCAGCTCGGACAGACGAGGCGAAAAACTGTTTTTT. Translating gives CASSSDRRGEKLFF.

This chain joins TRBV11-2 and TRBJ2-5; 8 positions match TRBD1. Germline V CDR1 and CDR2: SGHAT, FQNNGV. CDR3 size: 15 residues. Trimming at V came to 0 bases and at J to 7 bases, leaving 7 bases not matched to a gene. CDR3 sequence: CASSLDGDRRGTQYF. CDR3 DNA sequence: TGTGCCAGCAGCTTAGATGGGGACAGGAGAGGGACCCAGTACTTC. Full variable domain (rest looked up from reference TRBV11-2 and TRBJ2-5): EAGVAQSPRYKIIEKRQSVAFWCNPISGHATLYWYQQILGQGPKLLIQFQNNGVVDDSQLPKDRFSAERLKGVDSTLKIQPAKLEDSAVYLCASSLDGDRRGTQYFGPGTRLLVL.

This clone was counted between two and nine times. J is TRBJ2-1 and V is TRBV2, with 8 bases fitting TRBD2. Germline trimming cut 8 bases from V and 6 bases from J; bases unmatched to any gene: 6. The germline V gene has CDR1 SNHLY and CDR2 FYNNEI. The CDR3 is made up of 13 amino acids. CDR3 sequence reads: CASSGTRGNEQFF. Here the CDR3 DNA reads TGTGCCAGCTCTGGGACTAGGGGCAATGAGCAGTTCTTC.